The rows below give T cell receptor beta chains drawn from one sample of a study of blood T cell repertoires in COVID-19. Sequencing was performed with immunoSEQ multiplex PCR; in TCRdb, only in-frame clones are kept and a portion is missing. The data show some 150,000 clones, about nine tenths seen once. Sequencing was carried out using peripheral blood. The receptor set was obtained from a man in his fifties who had recovered from COVID-19. Both conserved end residues are part of each CDR3. D genes are given only for firm matches. The size entry is marked missing in some rows and otherwise reads once, few, many or a size class.

CDR3	DNA	size	J	D	V
CASRDGGNTGELFF	TGTGCCAGCAGGGACGGAGGGAACACCGGGGAGCTGTTTTTT	NA	TRBJ2-2	NA	TRBV6-5
CASSVEGVNGELFF	TGTGCCAGCAGCGTAGAAGGGGTCAACGGGGAGCTGTTTTTT	NA	TRBJ2-2	NA	TRBV9
CSVRSGLSTDTQYF	TGCAGCGTTCGTTCGGGTCTTTCCACGGATACGCAGTATTTT	NA	TRBJ2-3	NA	TRBV29-1
CASSPLDRILAKNIQYF	TGTGCCAGCTCACCACTGGACAGGATATTAGCCAAAAACATTCAGTACTTC	NA	TRBJ2-4	TRBD1	TRBV18
CASRNRGGTGELFF	TGCGCCAGCCGAAACAGGGGTGGGACCGGGGAGCTGTTTTTT	once	TRBJ2-2	TRBD1	TRBV5-1
CASSLDIDRYYGYTF	TGTGCCAGCAGCTTAGACATAGACAGATACTATGGCTACACCTTC	NA	TRBJ1-2	NA	TRBV5-4
CASSQTHTRNTGELFF	TGTGCCAGCAGCCAGACCCATACTAGGAACACCGGGGAGCTGTTTTTT	NA	TRBJ2-2	NA	TRBV14
CASSQVRFTDTQYF	TGCGCCAGCAGCCAAGTTCGGTTCACAGATACGCAGTATTTT	NA	TRBJ2-3	NA	TRBV4-3
CASSPSGLTGQGSRDTQYF	TGTGCCAGCAGCCCTAGTGGTTTGACGGGACAGGGCTCCAGGGATACGCAGTATTTT	once	TRBJ2-3	TRBD1	TRBV7-2
CASSEGLAGGNEQFF	TGTGCCAGCAGTGAAGGTCTAGCGGGGGGTAATGAGCAGTTCTTC	NA	TRBJ2-1	TRBD2	TRBV6-1
CASSQTWGDTEAFF	TGCGCCAGCAGCCAGACTTGGGGGGACACTGAAGCTTTCTTT	NA	TRBJ1-1	NA	TRBV4-3
CASSLYHPGLAPYNEQFF	TGTGCCAGCAGTTTATATCATCCGGGACTAGCCCCTTACAATGAGCAGTTCTTC	few	TRBJ2-1	TRBD2	TRBV27
CASGLDRGGGTDTQYF	TGTGCTAGTGGTTTGGACCGAGGGGGGGGCACAGATACGCAGTATTTT	NA	TRBJ2-3	NA	TRBV12-5
CASSQGYTEAFF	TGTGCCAGCAGTCAGGGTTACACTGAAGCTTTCTTT	NA	TRBJ1-1	NA	TRBV2
CASSLAASGGTNTDTQYF	TGCGCCAGCAGCTTGGCAGCTAGCGGGGGTACGAACACAGATACGCAGTATTTT	NA	TRBJ2-3	TRBD2	TRBV5-1
CASSTGQGPNTEAFF	TGTGCCAGCAGCACGGGACAGGGACCGAACACTGAAGCTTTCTTT	NA	TRBJ1-1	TRBD1	TRBV7-9
CASSLGTTFRPQHF	TGTGCCAGCAGCTTAGGGACAACTTTCCGGCCCCAGCATTTT	NA	TRBJ1-5	NA	TRBV7-8
CASRSEFYEQYF	TGTGCCAGCAGATCCGAGTTCTACGAGCAGTACTTC	once	TRBJ2-7	NA	TRBV6-5
CASTASGSTDTQYF	TGCGCCAGCACGGCTAGCGGGAGCACAGATACGCAGTATTTT	once	TRBJ2-3	TRBD2	TRBV5-1
CASSKNSGVGGYTF	TGTGCCAGCAGCAAAAATTCCGGGGTGGGTGGCTACACCTTC	NA	TRBJ1-2	NA	TRBV5-4
CASSDPGGPGETQYF	TGTGCCAGCAGTGACCCGGGGGGGCCTGGGGAGACCCAGTACTTC	NA	TRBJ2-5	TRBD2	TRBV2
CASTSGAANTGELFF	TGTGCCAGTACTTCAGGGGCCGCGAACACCGGGGAGCTGTTTTTT	NA	TRBJ2-2	NA	TRBV19
CASGQGALISPLHF	TGTGCCAGCGGTCAGGGGGCGCTTATTTCACCCCTCCACTTT	NA	TRBJ1-6	TRBD1	TRBV2
CASSYRLAYTQETQYF	TGTGCCAGCAGTTACAGACTAGCCTACACCCAAGAGACCCAGTACTTC	NA	TRBJ2-5	TRBD2	TRBV6-9
CASLATGGTDTQYF	TGTGCCAGCTTAGCGACAGGTGGCACAGATACGCAGTATTTT	NA	TRBJ2-3	NA	TRBV5-8
CASSLATSGDTGELFF	TGTGCCAGCAGCTTAGCTACTAGCGGGGACACCGGGGAGCTGTTTTTT	NA	TRBJ2-2	TRBD2	TRBV7-2
CASSQAPGGVYEQYF	TGTGCCAGCAGCCAAGCGCCAGGGGGCGTCTACGAGCAGTACTTC	NA	TRBJ2-7	TRBD1	TRBV3-1/TRBV3-2
CATRGNTEAFF	TGTGCCACAAGGGGGAACACTGAAGCTTTCTTT	NA	TRBJ1-1	NA	TRBV19
CASSYRQDYGYTF	TGTGCCAGCAGTTACCGACAGGACTATGGCTACACCTTC	few	TRBJ1-2	NA	TRBV6-2/TRBV6-3
CASSPSWRGYSYNEQFF	TGTGCCAGCAGCCCATCATGGCGGGGATACTCCTACAATGAGCAGTTCTTC	few	TRBJ2-1	NA	TRBV6-2/TRBV6-3